This TCR beta chain was sequenced during a study of T cell responses to AZD1222 COVID-19 vaccine. Study observations and caveats: In all cases, repertoires were sampled only after the peak T cell response. Only a handful of AZD1222 recipients, roughly six in all, had baseline seropositivity. Dominant CD4 TCR responses targeted spike regions 160-218 and 743-854. Clonal diversity may have been underestimated, and the donors were mostly white British, with more females than males.

The CDR3 covers 13 residues. The V end lost 0 bases, the J end lost 6 bases, and 3 bases lay between the germline ends. Germline V gives CDR1 SGHNT, CDR2 YENEEA. A word on this clone: The antigen is undetermined.

Using immunoSEQ multiplex PCR, the repertoire was profiled, and TCRdb retains in-frame clones only, with some absent. The data show 130,000 or so clones, with 80% to 95% seen just once and over 4% held by the top ten. The clonotype originates from an adult who received the AZD1222 COVID-19 vaccine. The V and J genes are TRBV11-3 and TRBJ1-6; D gene uncertain. The sample was peripheral blood, taken 28 days after the second AZD1222 dose. DNA of the CDR3: TGTGCCAGCAGCTTAGAGATTAATTCACCCCTCCACTTT. It encodes CASSLEINSPLHF.